The 28 T cell receptor beta chains below all came from one sample that was sequenced in a study of shared clonotypes between healthy human individuals. Produced via immunoSEQ multiplex PCR; TCRdb's table is partial and in-frame only. The table includes about 490,000 clones, 65% to 80% detected once. Source material: PBMCs. The source is a woman in her thirties or forties in good health. Some clones in this sample may be carry-over from other donors' samples.

V and J are TRBV30 and TRBJ2-7; TRBD1 aligns across 9 bases. Germline assignment: CDR1 GTSNPN and CDR2 SVGIG (reference sequence). The V gene end was trimmed by 2 bases and the J gene end by 12 bases; junction bases not matched to a gene: 11. This CDR3 is built from 13 residues. CDR3 coding DNA: TGTGCCTGGAGTACCGGACAGGGGTTGGTTTCGTACTTC. Translation gives CAWSTGQGLVSYF.

CDR3 sequence: CSAPSSYEQYF. The DNA of the CDR3 is TGCAGTGCCCCCAGCTCCTACGAGCAGTACTTC. V gene TRBV20-1 combines with J gene TRBJ2-7; D not resolved. CDR1 and CDR2 (germline): DFQATT, SNEGSKA (reference sequence). This CDR3 contains 11 residues. Trimming pared 6 bases from V and 0 bases from J, leaving 6 bases between.

This clone was counted ten times or more. The chain employs TRBV9 and TRBJ2-1; a weak D match, TRBD2 (6 bases). The germline V gene has CDR1 SGDLS and CDR2 YYNGEE. V was clipped by 0 bases and J by 4 bases, with 11 bases between them. This CDR3 has 15 residues. The CDR3 loop reads CASSVVGGIYNEQFF. CDR3 nucleotide sequence: TGTGCCAGCAGCGTAGTGGGGGGAATATACAATGAGCAGTTCTTC.

The rearrangement uses TRBV2 and TRBJ2-1, with D possibly matching TRBD2 (6 bases). The CDR3 consists of 15 residues. CDR1 is SNHLY, CDR2 FYNNEI, per germline. V lost 7 bases and J lost 1, with 14 bases in between. The CDR3 spells CASIPGAASYNEQFF. Written as DNA, the CDR3 is TGTGCCAGCATTCCGGGAGCCGCATCCTACAATGAGCAGTTCTTC.

This clone was seen more than once but under ten times. The chain has TRBV30 and TRBJ2-5; TRBD2 might be the D (7 bases). The DNA end is a closer match to TRBJ2-7, so the J assignment may be wrong. This CDR3 has 14 residues. Germline lookup yields CDR1 GTSNPN and CDR2 SVGIG (reference sequence). CDR3: CAWSRVGGGYEQYF. For the CDR3, the DNA is TGTGCCTGGAGTAGGGTAGGGGGAGGGTACGAGCAGTACTTC.

The V and J genes are TRBV27 and TRBJ2-7; D remains ambiguous. V lost 4 bases to trimming and J lost 6 bases, with 13 bases between them. Germline CDR1 is MNHEY and CDR2 is SMNVEV (reference sequence). The CDR3 contains 13 residues. CDR3 nucleotides: TGTGCCAGCAGTTCAGAAACATGGGGCGAGCAGTACTTC. Protein: CASSSETWGEQYF.

The chain combines TRBV12-2 with TRBJ2-3; the table calls TRBD2, which could not be checked here. TRBV12-2 is a pseudogene locus. The CDR3 sequence is 17 residues long. The CDR3 nucleotides read TGTGCAAGTCGCTTAGCAGGTAGCGGGCTCTGCACAGATACGCAGTATTTT. It is translated as CASRLAGSGLCTDTQYF.

CDR3 protein: CASSQRTSGGSYNEQFF. CDR3 sequence (DNA): TGCGCCAGCAGCCAACGGACTAGCGGGGGCTCCTACAATGAGCAGTTCTTC. This chain connects TRBV4-1 to TRBJ2-1, with 13 bases that match TRBD2. Per the germline V gene, CDR1 is MGHRA and CDR2 is YSYEKL. The CDR3 contains 17 residues. The J segment lost 0 bases and the V segment lost 2 bases, leaving 1 base of the junction unmatched.

The CDR3, as DNA: TGTGCCAGCGCCATACTAGGCTACAGCTACGAGCAGTACTTC. It encodes CASAILGYSYEQYF. The chain uses TRBV27 and TRBJ2-7; tentatively, D is TRBD2 (5 bases). Trimming pared 8 bases from V and 3 bases from J, leaving 17 bases between. Germline V gene lookup returns CDR1 MNHEY and CDR2 SMNVEV (reference sequence). The CDR3 covers 14 residues.

In its sample, this clone was seen once. This sequence joins TRBV30 and TRBJ1-6, with unresolved D. The CDR3 spans 12 residues. V lost 1 base and J 13 bases, leaving 11 bases between the germline ends. Germline loops: CDR1 GTSNPN, CDR2 SVGIG (reference sequence). CDR3 nucleotide sequence: TGTGCCTGGAGTGGCCTTAGTGGGCCCCTCCACTTT. Residues: CAWSGLSGPLHF.

The V gene is TRBV2, the J gene TRBJ1-2; possibly TRBD1 for D (5 bases). From germline, CDR1 is SNHLY and CDR2 FYNNEI. V lost 10 bases, J lost 0 bases, and 12 bases lay in between. CDR3 length: 13 amino acids. CDR3 protein: CATSGTANYGYTF. CDR3 bases: TGTGCCACCTCCGGGACGGCTAACTATGGCTACACCTTC.

The chain has TRBV18 and TRBJ2-1; 8 nucleotides agree with TRBD2. V trimming: 3 bases; J trimming: 5 bases; junction bases outside the gene matches: 6. CDR1 KGHSH and CDR2 LQKENI come from the germline V gene. The length of the CDR3 is 15 residues. The CDR3 spells CASSPNAGGNNEQFF. Written as DNA, the CDR3 is TGTGCCAGCTCACCGAATGCGGGGGGAAACAATGAGCAGTTCTTC.

The rearrangement uses TRBV9 and TRBJ2-7, with 7 bases fitting TRBD2. The CDR3 runs 16 residues. The germline V gene encodes CDR1 SGDLS and CDR2 YYNGEE. The V segment lost 0 bases and the J segment 1 base; nucleotides outside the gene matches: 7. The DNA of the CDR3 is TGTGCCAGCAGCGTAGCGGCGGGAGCGGGTTCCTACGAGCAGTACTTC. This translates into CASSVAAGAGSYEQYF.

V usage is TRBV11-2 and J usage is TRBJ1-1; TRBD1 matches 9 bases. The CDR3 sequence is 14 residues long. The V segment lost 3 bases and the J segment 6 bases; nucleotides outside the gene matches: 5. Germline-derived CDR1 and CDR2 are SGHAT and FQNNGV. CDR3 coding DNA: TGTGCCAGCAGCTTGACCACAGGGGGCTCTGAAGCTTTCTTT. Its protein is CASSLTTGGSEAFF. Complete variable domain (other parts from reference TRBV11-2 and TRBJ1-1): EAGVAQSPRYKIIEKRQSVAFWCNPISGHATLYWYQQILGQGPKLLIQFQNNGVVDDSQLPKDRFSAERLKGVDSTLKIQPAKLEDSAVYLCASSLTTGGSEAFFGQGTRLTVV.

This clone has more than one count but fewer than ten. The chain carries TRBV23-1 and TRBJ2-5; D is undetermined. TRBV23-1 qualifies as an ORF whose function is uncertain. CDR3 length equals 11 residues. The V gene lost 6 bases and the J gene lost 4 bases, with 6 bases spanning the gap. The CDR3 nucleotides are TGCGCCAGCAGCCCTCCAGAGACCCAGTACTTC. This sequence encodes CASSPPETQYF.

The CDR3 loop reads CASSRRQDPRYGYTF. CDR3 DNA sequence: TGTGCCAGCAGCCGCCGACAGGACCCTCGTTATGGCTACACCTTC. V usage is TRBV5-8 and J usage is TRBJ1-2, with D possibly matching TRBD1 (6 bases). The V end lost 4 bases, the J end lost 5 bases, and 18 bases lay between the germline ends. The germline gives CDR1 SGHTS, CDR2 YDEGEE. CDR3 length: 15 residues.

The V and J genes are TRBV9 and TRBJ1-1; D is uncertain. CDR1 and CDR2 (germline): SGDLS, YYNGEE. CDR3 size: 14 residues. V was cut by 3 bases and J by 2 bases, with 11 bases left in between. The CDR3, as DNA: TGTGCCAGCAGCGGACGGGTTTCTAACACTGAAGCTTTCTTT. Protein product: CASSGRVSNTEAFF.

The CDR3 region has the DNA TGTGCCAGTAGTATGTTGGGACTAAATGAAAAACTGTTTTTT. Amino acid sequence: CASSMLGLNEKLFF. The chain couples TRBV19 to TRBJ1-4; TRBD1 might be the D (5 bases). The germline V gene has CDR1 LNHDA and CDR2 SQIVND (reference sequence). The CDR3 length is 14 residues. Trimming took 3 bases from V and 5 from J, leaving 10 bases between them.

The chain employs TRBV15 and TRBJ2-3; D remains ambiguous. Per the germline V gene, CDR1 is LNHNV and CDR2 is YYDKDF (reference sequence). The CDR3 runs to 13 residues. The V end was cut by 1 base, the J end by 2 bases, with 4 bases between. The CDR3 reads CATSRGDTDTQYF. The CDR3 DNA reads as TGTGCCACCAGCAGAGGGGACACAGATACGCAGTATTTT.

For this clone: Other DNA sequences from this sample encode an identical CDR3 as well. This sequence joins TRBV18 and TRBJ2-7; 11 bases line up with TRBD1. CDR3 size: 14 residues. Unmatched junction bases numbered 1, after V lost 2 bases and J lost 4 bases. Germline lookup yields CDR1 KGHSH and CDR2 LQKENI. CDR3 in amino acids: CASSPGQGAYEQYF. The CDR3 DNA sequence: TGTGCCAGCTCACCAGGACAGGGGGCTTACGAGCAGTACTTC.

V usage is TRBV27 and J usage is TRBJ2-2; tentative D call: TRBD2 (6 bases). CDR1 MNHEY and CDR2 SMNVEV come from the germline V gene (reference sequence). This CDR3 has 16 amino acids. Trimming removed 4 bases from V and 6 bases from J, with 18 bases in between. Here the CDR3 reads CASSSLQTRGAGELFF. The CDR3 nucleotides read TGTGCCAGCAGTTCCCTGCAGACGCGCGGGGCCGGGGAGCTGTTTTTT.

The chain employs TRBV6-5 and TRBJ2-1, with 7 bases fitting TRBD2. Germline lookup yields CDR1 MNHEY and CDR2 SVGAGI. V lost 1 base to trimming and J lost 5 bases; unmatched junction nucleotides: 8. The CDR3 is 16 residues long. DNA of the CDR3: TGTGCCAGCAGTTACTGGGGAATGGCGGGGGACAATGAGCAGTTCTTC. Its protein product is CASSYWGMAGDNEQFF.

The chain has TRBV5-1 and TRBJ2-3; D perhaps matches TRBD2 (6 bases). Looked up from germline, CDR1 is SGHRS and CDR2 is YFSETQ. The V end was cut by 4 bases, the J end by 4 bases, with 16 bases between. The CDR3 loop spans 15 amino acids. CDR3 residues: CASSPSRGGPDTQYF. The CDR3, as DNA: TGCGCCAGCAGCCCCTCGCGGGGCGGCCCAGATACGCAGTATTTT.

This clone was detected many times. As DNA, the CDR3 is TGCGCCAGCAGCCAAGATCTGGCGGGTGGTCGCAATCAGCCCCAGCATTTT. Its translation is CASSQDLAGGRNQPQHF. The V call is TRBV4-1, the J call TRBJ1-5; D gene uncertain. The germline V and J ends were trimmed by 0 bases and 2 bases, with 14 bases remaining between them. CDR1 and CDR2 (germline): MGHRA, YSYEKL. CDR3 size: 17 residues.

V usage is TRBV6-5 and J usage is TRBJ2-1; tentative D call: TRBD1 (6 bases). The germline gives CDR1 MNHEY, CDR2 SVGAGI. The CDR3 is 16 residues long. With 2 bases removed from V and 2 bases from J, the gap between germline ends came to 13 bases. CDR3 sequence (DNA): TGTGCCAGCAGTTACCTGACAGGTATGGCCTACAATGAGCAGTTCTTC. Amino acids: CASSYLTGMAYNEQFF.

V gene TRBV7-2 combines with J gene TRBJ1-4; no definite D call. CDR1 SGHTA and CDR2 FQGNSA come from the germline V gene. Trimming left V 7 bases short and J 5 bases short, with 14 bases between. CDR3 size: 14 residues. The CDR3 nucleotides are TGTGCCAGCACCTCCAACCGGAAAAATGAAAAACTGTTTTTT. Protein sequence: CASTSNRKNEKLFF.

The chain employs TRBV5-6 and TRBJ2-2; D is undetermined. Trimming removed 4 bases from V and 5 bases from J, with 15 bases in between. The CDR3 is 15 residues long. The germline CDR1 and CDR2 sequences are SGHDT and YYEEEE. Here the CDR3 DNA reads TGTGCCAGCAGCGTGGCCTTAGGGAAAACCGGGGAGCTGTTTTTT. Its protein is CASSVALGKTGELFF.

Points on this clone: Other nucleotide sequences in the sample specify the same CDR3. V is TRBV18 and J is TRBJ2-7; D unresolved. CDR3 length: 13 amino acids. Germline loops: CDR1 KGHSH, CDR2 LQKENI. Deletions cut 0 bases from V and 0 bases from J, with 3 bases between. The CDR3 protein is CASSPPFSYEQYF. The CDR3 region has the DNA TGTGCCAGCTCACCACCCTTCTCCTACGAGCAGTACTTC.